Listed below are T cell receptor beta chains from one sample, sequenced in a study of T cell repertoires in cytomegalovirus infection. TCRdb processed the reads anew with MiXCR; each CDR3 protein has one entry. Altogether around 55,000 distinct CDR3 sequences are present, over 15% being singletons, with the ten largest covering around 27%. These receptors are not linked to any known antigen. Sample: CD8+ T cells from cultured PBMCs, taken from culture after CMV antigen stimulation. Every receptor here comes from a human donor in good health (CMV status not recorded). Some clones in this sample may be carry-over from other donors' samples. Both conserved end residues are trimmed from each CDR3.

j_call cdr3_length v_call cdr3_aa
TRBJ2-1 14 TRBV13 ASSSRTSGRRNEQF
TRBJ1-1 10 TRBV7-4 ASSLVHTEAF
TRBJ1-1 14 TRBV6-2/TRBV6-3 ASSYLGWDMNTEAF
TRBJ1-2 14 TRBV7-9 ASSSETGSANYGYT
TRBJ2-1 11 TRBV5-4 ASRREQGGEQF
TRBJ1-5 15 TRBV6-1 ASSDHAGTGKYQPQH
TRBJ2-7 14 TRBV6-2/TRBV6-3 ASSYPLGDRWYEQY
TRBJ1-1 10 TRBV12-3/TRBV12-4 ASTVGSTEAF
TRBJ2-1 12 TRBV7-9 ASHAAVSYNEQF
TRBJ2-7 11 TRBV7-9 ASSLETSYEQY
TRBJ1-2 13 TRBV28 ASSLEPDPNYGYT
TRBJ2-7 13 TRBV7-9 ASSLVERGTHEQY
TRBJ2-7 11 TRBV28 ASWGTGVYEQY
TRBJ1-5 14 TRBV19 ASSQGTGYSNQPQH
TRBJ2-5 14 TRBV11-1 ASSLRRQGYGETQY
TRBJ2-1 14 TRBV5-6 ASSLIGQGVYVEQF
TRBJ1-4 13 TRBV27 ASSLRDRNGEKLF
TRBJ2-5 13 TRBV12-3/TRBV12-4 ATRTTDSFQKTQY
TRBJ2-5 14 TRBV7-2 ASSPGTSGVQETQY
TRBJ2-1 11 TRBV20-1 SARGSLETEQF
TRBJ2-1 10 TRBV7-8 ASSLSVNEQF
TRBJ1-6 14 TRBV28 ASMGLRDSYNSPLH
TRBJ1-5 10 TRBV7-9 ASSLIGQPQH
TRBJ1-5 12 TRBV7-9 ASSLAGYLQPQH
TRBJ2-3 13 TRBV19 ASTPRGMNVDTQY
TRBJ2-1 13 TRBV6-2/TRBV6-3 ASSQDRGYYNEQF
TRBJ2-1 15 TRBV12-3/TRBV12-4 ASSHPGGRGSYNEQF
TRBJ1-2 14 TRBV7-8 ASSSTGRDEPRGYT
TRBJ1-5 13 TRBV27 ASSLGHSSNQPQH
TRBJ2-7 13 TRBV11-2 ASRKTGTSVYEQY
TRBJ1-1 13 TRBV7-2 ASSLLQGRNTEAF
TRBJ2-5 11 TRBV5-6 ASSLGTARLGY
TRBJ1-1 9 TRBV27 ASGRGHEAF
TRBJ2-2 13 TRBV11-1 ASSHGGPNTGELF
TRBJ1-2 12 TRBV12-3/TRBV12-4 ASSSARANYGYT
TRBJ2-7 13 TRBV11-2 ASSLEVGGGYEQY
TRBJ2-1 12 TRBV7-9 ASSQQGSVNEQF
TRBJ2-3 10 TRBV6-2/TRBV6-3 ASSLDRLPQY
TRBJ2-1 13 TRBV6-4 ASSILGGDYNEQF
TRBJ2-6 12 TRBV12-3/TRBV12-4 ASSRQTGANVLT
TRBJ2-7 14 TRBV28 ASEDTVRDRAYEQY
TRBJ1-2 13 TRBV7-9 ASSPWDRDDYGYT
TRBJ1-2 11 TRBV27 ASSEGTGLGYT
TRBJ2-5 13 TRBV7-6 ASSLARARQETQY
TRBJ2-1 10 TRBV4-1 ASSQYTNEQF
TRBJ2-5 13 TRBV9 ASSERLAAQETQY
TRBJ2-7 13 TRBV7-6 ASSLAGEGYLEQY
TRBJ1-6 13 TRBV7-9 ASSFYGQGNSPLH
TRBJ2-5 13 TRBV7-6 ASSPIRDLQETQY
TRBJ1-1 12 TRBV6-1 ASSKDRAPTEAF
TRBJ1-4 11 TRBV7-8 ASKGRSDEKLF
TRBJ2-5 14 TRBV7-2 ASSLSGTAVQETQY
TRBJ2-7 14 TRBV11-2 ASSLGLAGDLSEQY
TRBJ1-2 13 TRBV7-9 ASSAQQETDYGYT
TRBJ2-3 11 TRBV6-8 ASGHRETDTQY
TRBJ1-6 14 TRBV12-3/TRBV12-4 ASSRGLSSYNSPLH
TRBJ2-2 13 TRBV11-2 ASSQGTGFTGELF
TRBJ1-2 13 TRBV6-1 ASRYRAGASYGYT
TRBJ1-1 13 TRBV7-2 ASSLAGAGDTEAF